The 6 T cell receptor beta chains below all came from one sample that was sequenced in a study of T cells in women clearing cervical HPV infection. Profiling relied on immunoSEQ multiplex PCR, and the TCRdb table lists in-frame clones only, not all of them. The sample table sets out fewer than 35,000 clones. Sequencing input: blood buffy coat. Source of these receptors: a woman aged 18-69 years with a cervical HPV16 infection that either progressed to CIN3+ or cleared (not recorded which).

Regarding this clone: Sequencing ends 3 residues short of the CDR3 end; the germline J gene provides the rest. The chain has TRBV10-3 and TRBJ2-7; TRBD2 aligns across 14 bases. This CDR3 contains 18 residues. Per germline, CDR1 ENHRY and CDR2 SYGVKD. The junction had 10 bases not matched to a gene; V was cut back by 4 bases and J by 2 bases. The CDR3 region is CAISGGGLAGELTYEQYF. The CDR3 DNA, read in part, is TGTGCCATCAGTGGGGGGGGACTAGCGGGGGAACTCACCTACGAG.

A note on this clone: The DNA ends 3 residues before the CDR3 does, and the rest of the CDR3 is filled in from the germline J gene. This sequence joins TRBV19 and TRBJ1-1; the D gene is possibly TRBD1 (5 bases). Germline V gene lookup returns CDR1 LNHDA and CDR2 SQIVND (reference sequence). The CDR3 covers 13 residues. V shed 1 base and J shed 6 bases, with 9 bases lying between them. CDR3 loop: CASSIGGAAEAFF. CDR3 bases read: TGTGCCAGTAGTATAGGCGGGGCGGCTGAA.

Concerning this clone: The read finishes 3 residues shy of the CDR3 end, and the germline J gene is used to complete it. V and J are TRBV7-2 and TRBJ1-2; no reliable D call. The CDR3 runs 15 residues. Germline lookup yields CDR1 SGHTA and CDR2 FQGNSA. V was trimmed by 5 bases and J by 6 bases, leaving 19 bases between them. The CDR3 loop is CASSPYLTGNNGYTF. The covered CDR3 bases are TGTGCCAGCAGCCCATACCTTACGGGGAACAATGGC.

For this clone: The read terminates 3 residues before the CDR3 end, so the remaining end is supplied by the germline J gene. The genes are TRBV9 and TRBJ1-2, with D possibly matching TRBD1 (5 bases). V was trimmed by 4 bases and J by 0 bases, leaving 16 bases between them. This CDR3 is 16 amino acids long. Germline V lookup: CDR1 SGDLS, CDR2 YYNGEE. The CDR3 reads CASSPPGGKANYGYTF. CDR3 DNA, as far as it was read: TGTGCCAGCAGCCCCCCCGGGGGAAAAGCTAACTATGGC.

Notes on this clone: With the read ending 3 residues before the CDR3 end, the germline J gene is used to fill in that end. The V call is TRBV19, the J call TRBJ1-5; unclear D gene. Trimming took off 2 bases at V and 0 bases at J, with 8 bases between the two ends. Germline V gives CDR1 LNHDA, CDR2 SQIVND (reference sequence). The CDR3 extends over 15 amino acids. The covered CDR3 bases are TGTGCCAGTAGTATACTTCGGGGTAGCAATCAGCCC. This translates into CASSILRGSNQP. The CDR3 in full is CASSILRGSNQPQHF. The full variable domain, its missing parts supplied by reference TRBV19 and TRBJ1-5, is DGGITQSPKYLFRKEGQNVTLSCEQNLNHDAMYWYRQDPGQGLRLIYYSQIVNDFQKGDIAEGYSVSREKKESFPLTVTSAQKNPTAFYLCASSILRGSNQPQHFGDGTRLSIL.

Of note for this clone: The read is 3 residues too short to cover the CDR3 end, so that end is filled in from the germline J gene. The chain combines TRBV5-1 with TRBJ1-3; D is possibly TRBD1 (5 bases). CDR1 is SGHRS, CDR2 YFSETQ, per germline. Trimming shortened V by 0 bases and J by 2 bases, and 9 bases separated the two germline ends. The CDR3 consists of 15 residues. This chain's CDR3 is CASSLGGDPGNTIYF. The DNA read from the CDR3 is TGCGCCAGCAGCTTGGGGGGCGACCCTGGAAACACC.